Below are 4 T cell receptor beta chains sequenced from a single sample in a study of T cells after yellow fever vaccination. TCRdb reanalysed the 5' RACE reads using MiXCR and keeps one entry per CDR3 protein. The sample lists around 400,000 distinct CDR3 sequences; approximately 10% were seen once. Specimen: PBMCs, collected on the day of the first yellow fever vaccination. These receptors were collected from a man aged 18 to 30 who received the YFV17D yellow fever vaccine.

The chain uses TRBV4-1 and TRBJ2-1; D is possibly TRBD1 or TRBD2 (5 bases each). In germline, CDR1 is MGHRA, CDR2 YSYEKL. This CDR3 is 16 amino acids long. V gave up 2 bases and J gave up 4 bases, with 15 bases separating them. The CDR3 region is CASSQLPGTIYNEQFF. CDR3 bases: TGCGCCAGCAGCCAATTGCCGGGGACGATTTACAATGAGCAGTTCTTC.

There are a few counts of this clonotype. The CDR3 DNA is TGTGCCATCTTGCAGGGGGCTGGTGATACGCAGTATTTT. Translating it yields CAILQGAGDTQYF. The chain carries TRBV10-3 and TRBJ2-3; 8 nucleotides agree with TRBD1. Trimming took 8 bases from V and 6 from J; bases not matched to a gene: 7. The V gene's germline CDR1 is ENHRY and CDR2 SYGVKD. This CDR3 has 13 residues.

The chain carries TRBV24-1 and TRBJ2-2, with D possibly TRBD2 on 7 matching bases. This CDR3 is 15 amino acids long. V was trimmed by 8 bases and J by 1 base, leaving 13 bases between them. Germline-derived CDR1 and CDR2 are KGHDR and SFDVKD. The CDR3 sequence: CATNPGGQNTGELFF. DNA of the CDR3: TGTGCCACCAATCCCGGGGGGCAGAACACCGGGGAGCTGTTTTTT.

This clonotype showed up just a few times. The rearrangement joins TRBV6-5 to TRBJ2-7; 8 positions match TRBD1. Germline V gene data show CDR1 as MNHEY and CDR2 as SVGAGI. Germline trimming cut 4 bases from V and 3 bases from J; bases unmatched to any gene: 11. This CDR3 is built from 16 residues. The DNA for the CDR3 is TGTGCCAGCAGTTCACCCACCCCCGACAGGGGCTACGAGCAGTACGTC. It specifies CASSSPTPDRGYEQYV.